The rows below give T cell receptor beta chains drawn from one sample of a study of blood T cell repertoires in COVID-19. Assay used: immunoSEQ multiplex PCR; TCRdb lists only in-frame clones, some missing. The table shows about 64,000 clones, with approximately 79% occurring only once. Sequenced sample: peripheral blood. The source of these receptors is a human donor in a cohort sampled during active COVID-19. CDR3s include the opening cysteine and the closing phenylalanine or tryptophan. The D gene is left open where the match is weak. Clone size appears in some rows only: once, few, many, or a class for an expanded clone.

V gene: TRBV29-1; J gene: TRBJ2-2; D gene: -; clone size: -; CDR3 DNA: TGCAGCGTTTGGCGGGGGCCGGACGGGGAGCTGTTTTTT; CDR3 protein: CSVWRGPDGELFF
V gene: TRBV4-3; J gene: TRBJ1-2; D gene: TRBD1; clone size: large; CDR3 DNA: TGCGCCAGCAGCCCAGCCGGACAGGGAGGCTATGGCTACACCTTC; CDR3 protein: CASSPAGQGGYGYTF
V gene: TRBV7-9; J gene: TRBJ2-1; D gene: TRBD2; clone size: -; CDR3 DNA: TGTGCCAGCAGCTCGATGGGACTAGGGGTGGATGAGCAGTTCTTC; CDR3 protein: CASSSMGLGVDEQFF
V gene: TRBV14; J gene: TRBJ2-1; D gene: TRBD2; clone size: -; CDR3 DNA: TGTGCCAGCAGCCAAGAGGTCGATGGGAGCGGGAGGGTGACCAATGAGCAGTTCTTC; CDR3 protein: CASSQEVDGSGRVTNEQFF
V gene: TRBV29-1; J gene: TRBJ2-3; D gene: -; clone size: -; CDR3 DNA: TGCAGCGTTTGGACAGAGATAACCTACACAGATACGCAGTATTTT; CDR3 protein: CSVWTEITYTDTQYF
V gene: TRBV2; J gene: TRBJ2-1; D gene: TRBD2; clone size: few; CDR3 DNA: TGTGCCAGCAGTGCCGGGACTAGCAGGGTACATGAGCAGTTCTTC; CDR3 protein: CASSAGTSRVHEQFF
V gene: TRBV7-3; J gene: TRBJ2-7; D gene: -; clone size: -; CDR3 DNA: TGTGCCAGCAGCTTAACGTCGTCCTACGAGCAGTACTTC; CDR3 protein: CASSLTSSYEQYF
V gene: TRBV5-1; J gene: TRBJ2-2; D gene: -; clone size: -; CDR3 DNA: TGCGCCAGCAGCGGCCCAGGGGTGGGGACCGGGGAGCTGTTTTTT; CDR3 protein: CASSGPGVGTGELFF
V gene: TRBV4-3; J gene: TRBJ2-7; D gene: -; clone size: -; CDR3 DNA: TGCGCCAGCAGCCAAGGTTTCCTGCCACCATATCGGGAGCAGTACTTC; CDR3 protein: CASSQGFLPPYREQYF
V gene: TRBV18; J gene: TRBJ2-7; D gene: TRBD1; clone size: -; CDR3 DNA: TGTGCCAGCTCCCAAGGGACAGGGAGCTACGAGCAGTACTTC; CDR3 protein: CASSQGTGSYEQYF
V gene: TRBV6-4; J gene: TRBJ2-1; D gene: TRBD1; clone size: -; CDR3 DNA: TGTGCCAGCAGTGACTCAGGGACAGAAATCTACGGTGAGCAGTTCTTC; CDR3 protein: CASSDSGTEIYGEQFF
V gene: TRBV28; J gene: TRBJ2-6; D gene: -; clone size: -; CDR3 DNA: TGTGCCAGCAGTCAGGCGGGGAGCTCTGGGGCCAACGTCCTGACTTTC; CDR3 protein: CASSQAGSSGANVLTF
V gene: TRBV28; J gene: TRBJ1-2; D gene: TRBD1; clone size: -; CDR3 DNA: TGTGCCAGCAGTGACCAGGGGGCGCAGGCTAACTATGGCTACACCTTC; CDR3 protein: CASSDQGAQANYGYTF
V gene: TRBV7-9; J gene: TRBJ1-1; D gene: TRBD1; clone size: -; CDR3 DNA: TGTGCCAGCAGCCGTGGTACAGGGGGATCTGAAGCTTTCTTT; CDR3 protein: CASSRGTGGSEAFF
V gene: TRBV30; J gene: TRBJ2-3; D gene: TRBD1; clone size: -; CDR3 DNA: TGTGCCTGGAGTGTGGTGGGACAGGCCGCAGATACGCAGTATTTT; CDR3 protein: CAWSVVGQAADTQYF
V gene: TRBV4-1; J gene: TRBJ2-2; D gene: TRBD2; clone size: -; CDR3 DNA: TGCGCCAGCAGCCAAGCTAGCGGCCCTAACACCGGGGAGCTGTTTTTT; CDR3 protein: CASSQASGPNTGELFF
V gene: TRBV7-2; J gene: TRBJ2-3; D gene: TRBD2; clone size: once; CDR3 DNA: TGTGCCAGCAGCCGGGGACTAGCGGGGTCAGATACGCAGTATTTT; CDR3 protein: CASSRGLAGSDTQYF
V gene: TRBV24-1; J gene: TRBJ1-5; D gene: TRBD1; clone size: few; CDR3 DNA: TGTGCCACCAGTGCGGGACAGGGAAATCAGCCCCAGCATTTT; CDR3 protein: CATSAGQGNQPQHF
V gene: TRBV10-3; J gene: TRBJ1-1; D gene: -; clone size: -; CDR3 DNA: TGTGCCATCAGTAAGGACATGAACACTGAAGCTTTCTTT; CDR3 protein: CAISKDMNTEAFF
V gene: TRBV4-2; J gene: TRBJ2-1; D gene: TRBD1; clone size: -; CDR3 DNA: TGTGCCAGCAGCCATACAGGGGGGATCATCGAGCAGTTCTTC; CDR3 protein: CASSHTGGIIEQFF
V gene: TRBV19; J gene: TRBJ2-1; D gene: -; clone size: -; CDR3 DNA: TGTGCCAGTAGTCCCCTGGGTGGGGGGTCGGAGCAGTTCTTC; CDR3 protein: CASSPLGGGSEQFF
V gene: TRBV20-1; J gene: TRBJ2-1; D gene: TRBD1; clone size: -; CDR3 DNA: TGCAGTGCTAGTATGTGGGACAGGGTGCTCAATGAGCAGTTCTTC; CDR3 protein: CSASMWDRVLNEQFF
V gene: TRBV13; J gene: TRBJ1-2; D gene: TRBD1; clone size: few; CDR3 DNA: TGTGCCAGCAGTCCGACCCAGGACAGGGGGAGGTCGGACTATGGCTACACCTTC; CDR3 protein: CASSPTQDRGRSDYGYTF
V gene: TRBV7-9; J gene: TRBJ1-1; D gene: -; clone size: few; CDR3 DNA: TGTGCCAGCCAGGAGGACACTGAAGCTTTCTTT; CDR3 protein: CASQEDTEAFF
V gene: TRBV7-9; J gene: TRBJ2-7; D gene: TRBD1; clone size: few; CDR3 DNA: TGTGCCAGCAGCTTAGTGTGGGACAGGGCCAACGAGCAGTACTTC; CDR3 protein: CASSLVWDRANEQYF
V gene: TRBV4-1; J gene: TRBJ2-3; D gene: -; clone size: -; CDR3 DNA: TGCGCCAGCAGCCAAGATGGGCCTTTACGAGATACGCAGTATTTT; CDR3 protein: CASSQDGPLRDTQYF
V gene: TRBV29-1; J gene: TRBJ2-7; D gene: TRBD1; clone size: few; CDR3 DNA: TGCAGCGTCCTTAAACTCCGGGACAGGACCTACGAGCAGTACTTC; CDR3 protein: CSVLKLRDRTYEQYF
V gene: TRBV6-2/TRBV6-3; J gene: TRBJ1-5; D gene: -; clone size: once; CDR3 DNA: TGTGCCAGCAGCCCCCGAGGTGCAGGGGAGAATCAGCCCCAGCATTTT; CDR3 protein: CASSPRGAGENQPQHF
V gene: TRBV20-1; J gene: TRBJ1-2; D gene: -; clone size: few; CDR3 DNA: TGCAGTGCTAGCTCGGGTCTCGGCTACACCTTC; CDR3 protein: CSASSGLGYTF
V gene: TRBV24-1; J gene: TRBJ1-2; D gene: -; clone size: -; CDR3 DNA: TGTGCCACCGGGGGGGCTGATGGCTACACCTTC; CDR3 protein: CATGGADGYTF
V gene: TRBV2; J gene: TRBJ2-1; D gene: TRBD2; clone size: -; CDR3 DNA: TGTGCCAGCAGTATGGGACTAGCGGGATGGATTGAGCAGTTCTTC; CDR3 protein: CASSMGLAGWIEQFF
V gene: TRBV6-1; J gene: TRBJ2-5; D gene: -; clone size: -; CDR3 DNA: TGTGCCAGCAGTGAAGCGGGAGCACGAGAGACCCAGTACTTC; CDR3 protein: CASSEAGARETQYF
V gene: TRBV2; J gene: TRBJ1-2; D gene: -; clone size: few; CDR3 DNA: TGTGCCAGCAGTGAAGCCTTCACAGGGTCTAGAGGCTACACCTTC; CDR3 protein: CASSEAFTGSRGYTF
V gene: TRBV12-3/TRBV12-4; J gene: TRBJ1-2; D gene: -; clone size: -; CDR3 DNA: TGTGCCAGCAGTTTAGGAGGGTCCTATGGCTACACCTTC; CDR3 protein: CASSLGGSYGYTF
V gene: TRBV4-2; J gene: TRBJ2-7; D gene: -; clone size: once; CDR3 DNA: TGTGCCAGCAGCCAAGGGCTACAGTACGAGCAGTACTTC; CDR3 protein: CASSQGLQYEQYF
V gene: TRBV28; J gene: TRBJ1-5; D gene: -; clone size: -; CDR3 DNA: TGTGCCAGCAGTCCTGCCGGGAGGGGGATGAGCAATCAGCCCCAGCATTTT; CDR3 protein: CASSPAGRGMSNQPQHF
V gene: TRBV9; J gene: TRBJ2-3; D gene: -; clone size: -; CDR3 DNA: TGTGCCAGCAACCCTGGGGCAGATAGCACAGATACGCAGTATTTT; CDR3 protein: CASNPGADSTDTQYF
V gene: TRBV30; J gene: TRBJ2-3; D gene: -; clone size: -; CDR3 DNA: TGTGCCTGGAGTGCAGACTCCGTAGGTACAGATACGCAGTATTTT; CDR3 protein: CAWSADSVGTDTQYF
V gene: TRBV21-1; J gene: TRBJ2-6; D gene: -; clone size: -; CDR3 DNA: TGTGCCAGCAGCCGTCAGGACAGCCTCTACTCTGGGGCCAACGTCCTGACTTTC; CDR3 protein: CASSRQDSLYSGANVLTF
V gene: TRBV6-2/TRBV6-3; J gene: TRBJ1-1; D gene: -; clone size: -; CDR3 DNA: TGTGCCAGCAGTTATGACCGGGAGGCTGAAGCTTTCTTT; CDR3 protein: CASSYDREAEAFF
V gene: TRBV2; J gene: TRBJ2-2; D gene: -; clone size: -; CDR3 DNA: TGTGCCAGCAGGACCGGGCTCGGGACAGGGGAGCTGTTTTTT; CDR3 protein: CASRTGLGTGELFF
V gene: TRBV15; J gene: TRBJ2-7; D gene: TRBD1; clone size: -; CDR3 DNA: TGTGCCACCAGCAGAGGGGACAGGGTCGACGAGCAGTACTTC; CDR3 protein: CATSRGDRVDEQYF
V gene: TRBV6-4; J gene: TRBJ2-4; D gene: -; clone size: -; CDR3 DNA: TGTGCCAGCAGTGACAGGGTGGGGGGAAGAGACATTCAGTACTTC; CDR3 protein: CASSDRVGGRDIQYF
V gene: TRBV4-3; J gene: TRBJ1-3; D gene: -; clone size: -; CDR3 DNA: TGCGCCAGCAGCCAAGATCAGGGTAAATGGACTGGAAACACCATATATTTT; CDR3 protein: CASSQDQGKWTGNTIYF
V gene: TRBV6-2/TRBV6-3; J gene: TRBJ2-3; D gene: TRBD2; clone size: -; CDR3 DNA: TGTGCCAGCAGTCACGTGCTAGCGGGAGTTCAGTATTTT; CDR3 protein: CASSHVLAGVQYF
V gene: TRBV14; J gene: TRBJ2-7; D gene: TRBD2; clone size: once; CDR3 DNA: TGTGCCAGCAGCCAAAATCCTAGCGGGGGCGCCGAGCAGTACTTC; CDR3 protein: CASSQNPSGGAEQYF
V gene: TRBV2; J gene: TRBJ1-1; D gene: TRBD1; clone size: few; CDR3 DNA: TGTGCCAGCAGCAGGGACAGAAACACTGAAGCTTTCTTT; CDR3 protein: CASSRDRNTEAFF
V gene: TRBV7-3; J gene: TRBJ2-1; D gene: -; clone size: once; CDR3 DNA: TGTGCCAGCAGCTTAATGGTGAGCTCCTACAATGAGCAGTTCTTC; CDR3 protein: CASSLMVSSYNEQFF
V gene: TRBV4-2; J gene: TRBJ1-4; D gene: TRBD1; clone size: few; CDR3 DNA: TGTGCCAGCAGCCTCGGACAGGGGGCAAGTAATGAAAAACTGTTTTTT; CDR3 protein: CASSLGQGASNEKLFF
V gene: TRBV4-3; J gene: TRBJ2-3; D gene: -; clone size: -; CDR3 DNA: TGCGCCAGCAGCCAAGCGACCAGCGGCCCAGATACGCAGTATTTT; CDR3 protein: CASSQATSGPDTQYF
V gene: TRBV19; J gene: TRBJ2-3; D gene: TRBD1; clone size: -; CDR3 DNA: TGTGCCAGTAGTCGGACAGGGGGCGCAGATACGCAGTATTTT; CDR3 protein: CASSRTGGADTQYF
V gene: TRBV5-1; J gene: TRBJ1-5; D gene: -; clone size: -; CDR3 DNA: TGCGCCAGCAGCCCAGGAGGTAGCAATCAGCCCCAGCATTTT; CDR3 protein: CASSPGGSNQPQHF
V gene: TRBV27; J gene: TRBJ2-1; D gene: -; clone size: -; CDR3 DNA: TGTGCCAGCAGTGAGGGGGTGAATGAGCAGTTCTTC; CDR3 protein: CASSEGVNEQFF
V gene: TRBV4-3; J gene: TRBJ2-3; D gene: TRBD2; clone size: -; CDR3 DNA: TGCGCCAGCAGCCAAGGCAACGGGGGGGAGACAGATACGCAGTATTTT; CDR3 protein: CASSQGNGGETDTQYF